A selection of T cell receptor beta chains follows, all from one sample in a study of cytomegalovirus exposure and HLA in healthy donors. Using immunoSEQ multiplex PCR, the repertoire was profiled, and TCRdb retains in-frame clones only, with some absent. The data hold around 69,000 clones, with 60% to 70% observed a single time. What was sequenced was PBMCs. The source is a man aged 35 to 55 in good health and CMV-seropositive. CDR3s include the opening cysteine and the closing phenylalanine or tryptophan. The D gene is left open where the match is weak. Rows give clone size only sometimes, using once, few, many, or a class for an expanded clone.

-,TRBJ2-4,TRBD1,TRBV6-1,CASRDRGIGNIQYF,TGTGCCAGCAGAGACAGGGGTATTGGAAACATTCAGTACTTC
-,TRBJ1-4,TRBD1,TRBV5-1,CASSIGQGKGEKLFF,TGCGCCAGCAGCATCGGACAGGGCAAAGGGGAAAAACTGTTTTTT
-,TRBJ1-2,-,TRBV10-3,CAISATLGQGYGYTF,TGTGCCATCAGCGCAACCTTGGGACAAGGCTATGGCTACACCTTC
-,TRBJ1-3,TRBD1,TRBV27,CASSPRGQGWYTIYF,TGTGCCAGCAGTCCCCGAGGACAGGGTTGGTACACCATATATTTT
-,TRBJ1-1,-,TRBV10-3,CAISESQVEAFF,TGTGCCATCAGTGAGTCCCAGGTCGAAGCTTTCTTT
few,TRBJ2-5,TRBD1,TRBV5-8,CASSLAATGLGETQYF,TGTGCCAGCAGCTTGGCCGCGACAGGGTTGGGCGAGACCCAGTACTTC
-,TRBJ1-1,-,TRBV7-8,CASNFGGDTEAFF,TGTGCCAGCAACTTCGGGGGGGACACTGAAGCTTTCTTT
-,TRBJ1-2,-,TRBV4-3,CASSQELQGTYGYTF,TGCGCCAGCAGCCAAGAGCTACAGGGTACCTATGGCTACACCTTC
few,TRBJ1-3,TRBD1,TRBV7-3,CASSSGQGNTIYF,TGTGCCAGCAGCTCCGGACAGGGGAACACCATATATTTT
-,TRBJ2-1,TRBD1,TRBV27,CASSRQGTYNEQFF,TGTGCCAGCAGTCGACAGGGGACCTACAATGAGCAGTTCTTC
once,TRBJ1-2,-,TRBV4-2,CASSQNFDRTNYGYTF,TGTGCCAGCAGCCAGAATTTCGACAGAACGAACTATGGCTACACCTTC
-,TRBJ1-5,-,TRBV9,CASSGTGREPQHF,TGTGCCAGCAGCGGTACAGGTCGGGAGCCCCAGCATTTT
-,TRBJ2-1,-,TRBV6-5,CASSPNYYNEQFF,TGTGCCAGCAGCCCAAACTACTACAATGAGCAGTTCTTC
-,TRBJ2-1,TRBD2,TRBV4-2,CASSQDAGTSSYNEQFF,TGTGCCAGCAGCCAAGATGCGGGGACTAGCTCCTACAATGAGCAGTTCTTC
-,TRBJ1-5,-,TRBV30,CAWSVGRDNQPQHF,TGTGCCTGGAGTGTAGGCAGGGACAATCAGCCCCAGCATTTT
medium-sized,TRBJ2-7,-,TRBV7-9,CASSSQISYEQYF,TGTGCCAGCAGCTCCCAGATATCCTACGAGCAGTACTTC
-,TRBJ2-3,TRBD1,TRBV5-6,CASSLAGGHADTQYF,TGTGCCAGCAGCTTGGCAGGGGGCCACGCAGATACGCAGTATTTT
-,TRBJ2-1,TRBD1,TRBV5-8,CASSSGQGAIYNEQFF,TGTGCCAGCAGCTCGGGACAGGGGGCTATTTACAATGAGCAGTTCTTC
few,TRBJ2-3,-,TRBV30,CAWTQRLGGTQYF,TGTGCCTGGACCCAAAGACTGGGAGGTACGCAGTATTTT
-,TRBJ1-5,TRBD1,TRBV6-5,CASSYSGTGHNQPQHF,TGTGCCAGCAGTTACTCCGGGACAGGGCATAATCAGCCCCAGCATTTT
-,TRBJ1-1,-,TRBV27,CASSLTDRSEAFF,TGTGCCAGCAGTTTGACAGATCGGTCTGAAGCTTTCTTT
-,TRBJ1-3,-,TRBV30,CAWGRFGNTIYF,TGTGCCTGGGGCAGGTTTGGAAACACCATATATTTT
few,TRBJ1-2,-,TRBV6-5,CASRYQGGGYGYTF,TGTGCCAGCCGCTATCAGGGAGGGGGCTATGGCTACACCTTC
-,TRBJ1-1,-,TRBV5-1,CASSSRGKENTEAFF,TGCGCCAGCAGCTCTCGGGGGAAGGAGAACACTGAAGCTTTCTTT
-,TRBJ1-1,TRBD1,TRBV4-1,CASSQVKTGPFVTEAFF,TGCGCCAGCAGCCAAGTAAAGACAGGGCCCTTTGTCACTGAAGCTTTCTTT
-,TRBJ1-4,-,TRBV29-1,CSGQLGEKLFF,TGCAGCGGACAGCTGGGGGAAAAACTGTTTTTT
-,TRBJ2-2,-,TRBV9,CASSVQGTNTGELFF,TGTGCCAGCAGCGTTCAGGGGACGAACACCGGGGAGCTGTTTTTT
-,TRBJ2-7,-,TRBV19,CATAPGRVLGEQYF,TGTGCCACCGCCCCCGGGCGGGTGCTTGGCGAGCAGTACTTC
-,TRBJ1-4,TRBD1,TRBV19,CASSTQTGAEKLFF,TGTGCCAGTAGTACCCAGACAGGGGCCGAAAAACTGTTTTTT
-,TRBJ1-1,-,TRBV7-2,CASSLEFTGEAFF,TGTGCCAGCAGCTTAGAGTTTACGGGGGAAGCTTTCTTT
-,TRBJ2-2,TRBD1,TRBV7-9,CASSPLWRQGNTGELFF,TGTGCCAGCAGCCCCTTATGGCGACAGGGGAACACCGGGGAGCTGTTTTTT
-,TRBJ1-2,TRBD1,TRBV10-3,CAINPTGGRSYTF,TGTGCCATCAACCCGACAGGGGGCCGGAGCTACACCTTC
-,TRBJ2-7,-,TRBV7-9,CASSRGTPESYEQYF,TGTGCCAGCAGTCGAGGGACACCCGAATCCTACGAGCAGTACTTC
-,TRBJ1-2,TRBD1,TRBV5-1,CASSLGGQGEYGYTF,TGCGCCAGCAGCTTGGGGGGACAGGGGGAGTATGGCTACACCTTC
-,TRBJ2-5,TRBD2,TRBV25-1,CASTEGAGGELETQYF,TGTGCCAGCACCGAAGGGGCGGGGGGGGAATTAGAGACCCAGTACTTC
few,TRBJ1-2,-,TRBV28,CASSLYGTIYGYTF,TGTGCCAGCAGTTTATACGGGACAATCTATGGCTACACCTTC
-,TRBJ2-6,TRBD2,TRBV11-2,CASSLEGGGSSGANVLTF,TGTGCCAGCAGCTTAGAAGGCGGGGGGTCCTCTGGGGCCAACGTCCTGACTTTC
-,TRBJ2-7,-,TRBV30,CAWRAGKEYEQYF,TGTGCCTGGAGGGCAGGGAAAGAATACGAGCAGTACTTC
-,TRBJ2-5,-,TRBV29-1,CSVGGETQYF,TGCAGCGTTGGAGGGGAGACCCAGTACTTC
-,TRBJ2-3,-,TRBV7-2,CASSPRRVEADTQYF,TGTGCCAGCAGCCCGAGGCGGGTGGAGGCAGATACGCAGTATTTT